A single sample is the source of the 27 T cell receptor beta chains below, sequenced in a study of OX40 agonist ivuxolimab in advanced cancers. Generated by immunoSEQ multiplex PCR, the TCRdb table keeps only in-frame clones and is missing some. The sample yields around 83,000 clones, less than 85% seen once. The material sequenced was CD4+ or CD8+ T cells sorted from blood, taken in a trial of the OX40 agonist ivuxolimab. The source of these receptors is an adult with an advanced solid tumor such as melanoma, head and neck, liver or kidney cancer.

This clone ranks as medium-sized. This chain connects TRBV10-2 to TRBJ1-1; D is unclear. The CDR3 is 12 amino acids. V was cut by 3 bases and J by 2 bases, with 4 bases left in between. Germline CDR1 and CDR2: WSHSY and SAAADI. The DNA for the CDR3 is TGCGCCAGCAGTGACTTTAACACTGAAGCTTTCTTT. As protein: CASSDFNTEAFF.

This rearrangement joins TRBV7-2 to TRBJ2-5; a possible D gene is TRBD1 (7 bases). V lost 5 bases and J 3 bases, leaving 25 bases between the germline ends. In germline, CDR1 is SGHTA, CDR2 FQGNSA. The CDR3 totals 18 residues. The DNA for the CDR3 is TGTGCCAGCAGCCCCCTTCGCTGGGGGGCCACAGGGGAAGAGACCCAGTACTTC. Translated, it gives CASSPLRWGATGEETQYF.

V usage is TRBV19 and J usage is TRBJ2-2; D unclear. With 3 bases removed from V and 3 bases from J, the gap between germline ends came to 11 bases. This CDR3 spans 15 amino acids. Germline loops: CDR1 LNHDA, CDR2 SQIVND (reference sequence). The CDR3 sequence is CASSIYHDYTGELFF. CDR3 coding DNA: TGTGCCAGTAGTATCTATCATGACTACACCGGGGAGCTGTTTTTT.

This chain uses TRBV11-2 with TRBJ2-5; the D gene could be TRBD1 or TRBD2 (5 bases each). This CDR3 has 16 amino acids. Germline CDR1 SGHAT, CDR2 FQNNGV. V dropped 7 bases and J dropped 4 bases, with 22 bases sitting between them. The CDR3 here is CASTLGVQLSVETQYF. The CDR3 coding sequence is TGTGCCAGCACCCTGGGGGTCCAGCTTTCGGTAGAGACCCAGTACTTC.

The chain couples TRBV5-4 to TRBJ1-2; possibly TRBD1 for D (6 bases). CDR1 and CDR2 (germline): SGHNT, YYREEE (reference sequence). Trimming pared 2 bases from V and 4 bases from J, leaving 12 bases between. The CDR3 totals 14 residues. The CDR3 coding sequence is TGTGCCAGCAGCTTTCCGGGACAAGGCTATGGCTACACCTTC. This translates into CASSFPGQGYGYTF.

The chain's CDR3 is CASSLKREGPYEQYF. In nucleotides, the CDR3 is TGTGCCAGCAGTTTAAAGCGGGAGGGCCCCTACGAGCAGTACTTC. This chain connects TRBV27 to TRBJ2-7; 10 positions match TRBD2. Germline lookup yields CDR1 MNHEY and CDR2 SMNVEV (reference sequence). The CDR3 is 15 amino acids. The V segment lost 2 bases and the J segment 2 bases; nucleotides outside the gene matches: 3.

The chain couples TRBV19 to TRBJ1-1; 7 positions match TRBD1. This CDR3 contains 15 residues. CDR1 and CDR2 from the germline V gene are LNHDA and SQIVND (reference sequence). The junction had 11 bases not matched to a gene; V was cut back by 6 bases and J by 4 bases. This CDR3 reads CASRSGGAGVTEAFF. CDR3 in DNA: TGTGCCAGTAGGTCAGGGGGAGCCGGGGTCACTGAAGCTTTCTTT.

V gene TRBV6-1 combines with J gene TRBJ2-7; a possible D gene is TRBD1 (6 bases). Trimming left V 11 bases short and J 2 bases short, with 19 bases between. The germline V gene encodes CDR1 MNHNS and CDR2 SASEGT. The CDR3 sequence is 14 residues long. As DNA, the CDR3 is TGTGCCGTTTTTCCGGGACAACAAGCCTACGAGCAGTACTTC. It is translated as CAVFPGQQAYEQYF.

The chain is built from TRBV7-2 and TRBJ1-2; tentatively, D is TRBD1 (6 bases). Germline V gives CDR1 SGHTA, CDR2 FQGNSA. V was shortened by 4 bases and J by 0 bases, with 15 bases between the two germline ends. The CDR3 runs to 16 residues. The DNA of the CDR3 is TGTGCCAGCAGCTCAAGACAGGATAAATCTAACTATGGCTACACCTTC. This sequence encodes CASSSRQDKSNYGYTF.

The chain carries TRBV19 and TRBJ1-5, with D perhaps TRBD1 (5 bases). This CDR3 has 13 amino acids. With 5 bases removed from V and 1 base from J, the gap between germline ends came to 6 bases. CDR1 and CDR2 from the germline V gene are LNHDA and SQIVND (reference sequence). The CDR3 loop is CASSPGSNQPQHF. In DNA, the CDR3 is TGTGCCAGTAGTCCAGGGAGCAATCAGCCCCAGCATTTT.

V gene TRBV25-1 combines with J gene TRBJ2-7; perhaps TRBD2 as D (5 bases). This CDR3 contains 15 residues. Germline V lookup: CDR1 MGHDK, CDR2 SYGVNS. Deletions cut 0 bases from V and 6 bases from J, with 15 bases between. This CDR3 reads CASSEYMGDSTEQYF. Written as DNA, the CDR3 is TGTGCCAGCAGTGAATATATGGGAGATAGCACCGAGCAGTACTTC.

The J gene is TRBJ2-5, the V gene TRBV7-9; 8 bases map to TRBD2. Germline CDR1 is SEHNR and CDR2 is FQNEAQ (reference sequence). The CDR3 totals 16 residues. V dropped 8 bases and J dropped 4; count of bases not matched to a gene: 15. The CDR3 bases are TGTGCCAGCTCCGGACTAGCTCTCGAGGGGGTAGAGACCCAGTACTTC. Protein product: CASSGLALEGVETQYF.

J is TRBJ1-5 and V is TRBV27, with D possibly TRBD1 on 6 matching bases. Deletions cut 6 bases from V and 3 bases from J, with 15 bases between. There are 15 residues in the CDR3. CDR1 and CDR2 from the germline V gene are MNHEY and SMNVEV (reference sequence). CDR3 loop: CASSLTTGFNQPQHF. CDR3 nucleotides: TGTGCCAGCAGCCTCACCACAGGGTTCAATCAGCCCCAGCATTTT.

J is TRBJ1-1 and V is TRBV29-1; 9 bases map to TRBD1. The CDR3 is 14 amino acids. Germline CDR1 reads SQVTM; CDR2 reads ANQGSEA. Trimming cost V 7 bases and J 8 bases; bases outside gene matches: 14. In DNA, the CDR3 is TGCAGCGCCGGAGGTATTGCGGGGACAGGGGAAGCTTTCTTT. Protein product: CSAGGIAGTGEAFF.

The chain is built from TRBV7-9 and TRBJ1-2; 7 bases are a match to TRBD1. J lost 7 bases, V lost 4 bases, and 15 bases had no gene match. CDR3 length equals 16 residues. The germline gives CDR1 SEHNR, CDR2 FQNEAQ (reference sequence). Here the CDR3 reads CASSSAPRTGDRGYTF. In DNA form, the CDR3 reads TGTGCCAGCAGCTCCGCCCCACGGACAGGTGATCGTGGCTACACCTTC. Full variable domain (rest looked up from reference TRBV7-9 and TRBJ1-2): DTGVSQNPRHKITKRGQNVTFRCDPISEHNRLYWYRQTLGQGPEFLTYFQNEAQLEKSRLLSDRFSAERPKGSFSTLEIQRTEQGDSAMYLCASSSAPRTGDRGYTFGSGTRLTVV.

V gene TRBV7-8 combines with J gene TRBJ1-4; D uncertain. Trimming took off 5 bases at V and 4 bases at J, with 5 bases between the two ends. CDR1 and CDR2 from the germline V gene are SGHVS and FQNEAQ. The CDR3 sequence is 12 residues long. The CDR3, as DNA: TGTGCCAGCAGCAGGAGTAATGAAAAACTGTTTTTT. This sequence encodes CASSRSNEKLFF.

The rearrangement uses TRBV12-5 and TRBJ1-1, with D unclear. The V gene's germline CDR1 is LGHNT and CDR2 FRNRAP. With 0 bases removed from V and 0 bases from J, the gap between germline ends came to 17 bases. The CDR3 spans 18 residues. The chain's CDR3 is CASGLVADLRKMNTEAFF. The CDR3 bases are TGTGCTAGTGGTTTGGTGGCGGACCTTAGAAAGATGAACACTGAAGCTTTCTTT.

The gene calls are TRBV4-2 and TRBJ2-1; 8 positions agree with TRBD2. J was trimmed by 6 bases and V by 0 bases; bases with no gene match: 4. Germline lookup yields CDR1 LGHNA and CDR2 YNFKEQ. The CDR3 extends over 15 amino acids. The CDR3 DNA follows: TGTGCCAGCAGCCAAGAAGGTAGCGGGGCCAATGAGCAGTTCTTC. It translates to CASSQEGSGANEQFF.

This chain joins TRBV15 and TRBJ2-5, with D perhaps given as TRBD1 or TRBD2 (5 bases each). The CDR3 runs 16 residues. Trimming removed 0 bases at V and 2 bases at J, with 13 bases between. CDR1 is LNHNV and CDR2 is YYDKDF in the germline V gene (reference sequence). The CDR3: CATSREWGRGQETQYF. The DNA for the CDR3 is TGTGCCACCAGCAGAGAATGGGGCCGGGGACAAGAGACCCAGTACTTC.

This chain's CDR3 is CASSIYGETGELFF. The CDR3 bases are TGTGCCAGTAGTATCTATGGGGAAACCGGGGAGCTGTTTTTT. This sequence joins TRBV19 and TRBJ2-2; unclear D gene. Trimming cost V 3 bases and J 5 bases, with 10 bases left between them. The CDR3 runs 14 residues. Germline V CDR1 and CDR2: LNHDA, SQIVND (reference sequence).

The V and J genes are TRBV7-2 and TRBJ2-5, with D maybe TRBD1 (5 bases). The CDR3 runs to 12 residues. V was clipped by 5 bases and J by 4 bases, with 8 bases between them. The V gene's germline CDR1 is SGHTA and CDR2 FQGNSA. The DNA for the CDR3 is TGTGCCAGCAGCAAGGGGTCAGAGACCCAGTACTTC. Protein product: CASSKGSETQYF.

This chain uses TRBV19 with TRBJ2-1; tentatively, D is TRBD2 (6 bases). Germline V CDR1 and CDR2: LNHDA, SQIVND (reference sequence). Trimming pared 6 bases from V and 8 bases from J, leaving 20 bases between. The CDR3 extends over 15 amino acids. The CDR3 DNA reads TGTGCCAGTAGCCCGCGAGGGACTCGGGGGTATGAGCAGTTCTTC. Its translation is CASSPRGTRGYEQFF.

This sequence joins TRBV5-1 and TRBJ2-1; possible D gene TRBD2, 6 bases. V was shortened by 6 bases and J by 4 bases, with 8 bases between the two germline ends. Per germline, CDR1 SGHRS and CDR2 YFSETQ. The length of the CDR3 is 12 residues. The CDR3 loop is CASKEGYNEQFF. The CDR3 nucleotides are TGCGCCAGCAAGGAGGGGTACAATGAGCAGTTCTTC.

About this clone itself: One end of the junction does not line up with germline, which may come from a read error. The chain carries TRBV30 and TRBJ1-6; a weak D match, TRBD1 (5 bases). Germline CDR1 and CDR2: GTSNPN and SVGIG (reference sequence). The CDR3 consists of 15 residues. The CDR3: CAWNPGSSYNSPPHF. The CDR3 nucleotides are TGTGCCTGGAACCCAGGGAGCTCCTATAATTCACCCCCCCACTTT. The whole variable domain, filled in from reference TRBV30 and TRBJ1-6, reads SQTIHQWPATLVQPVGSPLSLECTVEGTSNPNLYWYRQAAGRGLQLLFYSVGIGQISSEVPQNLSASRPQDRQFILSSKKLLLSDSGFYLCAWNPGSSYNSPPHFGNGTRLTVT.

This chain joins TRBV30 and TRBJ2-1, with 9 bases aligning to TRBD2. Trimming removed 2 bases from V and 0 bases from J; junction bases left unmatched: 2. This CDR3 region has 15 residues. Germline lookup yields CDR1 GTSNPN and CDR2 SVGIG (reference sequence). The CDR3 bases are TGTGCCTGGAGTAGGCGGGGGGGCTCCTACAATGAGCAGTTCTTC. Its translation is CAWSRRGGSYNEQFF.

The J gene is TRBJ2-3, the V gene TRBV7-2; a weak D match, TRBD2 (6 bases). Trimming took off 3 bases at V and 1 base at J, with 14 bases between the two ends. The CDR3 length is 16 residues. Germline V lookup: CDR1 SGHTA, CDR2 FQGNSA. CDR3 nucleotides: TGTGCCAGCAGCTTCGAGACTAGAGCCCGCACAGATACGCAGTATTTT. Protein: CASSFETRARTDTQYF.

The CDR3 here is CAWSVWPGPPYGYTF. The CDR3 coding sequence is TGTGCCTGGAGTGTATGGCCGGGCCCTCCATATGGCTACACCTTC. The chain carries TRBV30 and TRBJ1-2; no firm D call. Trimming shortened V by 0 bases and J by 5 bases, and 16 bases separated the two germline ends. This CDR3 has 15 amino acids. Germline-derived CDR1 and CDR2 are GTSNPN and SVGIG (reference sequence). The full variable domain, in which reference TRBV30 and TRBJ1-2 provide the parts outside the CDR3, is SQTIHQWPATLVQPVGSPLSLECTVEGTSNPNLYWYRQAAGRGLQLLFYSVGIGQISSEVPQNLSASRPQDRQFILSSKKLLLSDSGFYLCAWSVWPGPPYGYTFGSGTRLTVV.